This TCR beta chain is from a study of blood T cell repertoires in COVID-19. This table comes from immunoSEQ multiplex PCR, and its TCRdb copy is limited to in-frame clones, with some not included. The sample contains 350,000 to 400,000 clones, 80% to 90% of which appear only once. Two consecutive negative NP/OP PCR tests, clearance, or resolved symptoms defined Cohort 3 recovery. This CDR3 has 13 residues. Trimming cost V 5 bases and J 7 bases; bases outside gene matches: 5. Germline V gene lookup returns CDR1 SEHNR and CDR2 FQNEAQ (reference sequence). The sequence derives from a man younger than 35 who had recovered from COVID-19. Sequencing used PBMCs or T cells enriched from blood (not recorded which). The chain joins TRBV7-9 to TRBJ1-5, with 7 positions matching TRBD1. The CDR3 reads CASSPGGGQPQHF. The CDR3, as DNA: TGTGCCAGCAGCCCAGGGGGTGGGCAGCCCCAGCATTTT.